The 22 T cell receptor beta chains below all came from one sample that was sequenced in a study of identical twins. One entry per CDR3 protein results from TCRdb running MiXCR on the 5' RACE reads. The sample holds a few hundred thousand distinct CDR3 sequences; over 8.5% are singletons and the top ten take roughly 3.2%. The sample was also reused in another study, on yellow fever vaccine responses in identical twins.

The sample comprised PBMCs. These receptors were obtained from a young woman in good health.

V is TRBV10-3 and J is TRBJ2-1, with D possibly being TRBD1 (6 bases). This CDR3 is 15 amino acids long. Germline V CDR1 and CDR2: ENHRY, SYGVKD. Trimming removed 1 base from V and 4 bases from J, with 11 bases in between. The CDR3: CAISEFGTTYNEQFF. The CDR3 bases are TGTGCCATCAGTGAGTTCGGGACAACTTACAATGAGCAGTTCTTC.

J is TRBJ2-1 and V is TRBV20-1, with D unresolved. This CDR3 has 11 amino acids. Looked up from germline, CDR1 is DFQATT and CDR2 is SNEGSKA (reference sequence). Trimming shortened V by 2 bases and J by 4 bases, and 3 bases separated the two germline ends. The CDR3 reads CSARPYNEQFF. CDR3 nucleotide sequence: TGCAGTGCTAGACCTTACAATGAGCAGTTCTTC.

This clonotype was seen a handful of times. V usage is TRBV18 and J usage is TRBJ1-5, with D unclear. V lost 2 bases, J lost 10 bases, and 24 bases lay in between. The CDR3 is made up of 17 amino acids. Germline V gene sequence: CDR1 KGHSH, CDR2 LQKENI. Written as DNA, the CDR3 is TGTGCCAGCTCACCATACCCCTCGGACCTCGGGTTGGGTCCCCAGCATTTT. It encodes CASSPYPSDLGLGPQHF.

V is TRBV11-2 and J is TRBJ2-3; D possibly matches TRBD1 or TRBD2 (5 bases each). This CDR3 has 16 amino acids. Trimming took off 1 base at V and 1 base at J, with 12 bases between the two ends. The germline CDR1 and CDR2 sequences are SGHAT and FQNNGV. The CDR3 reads CASSLVPRGGTDTQYF. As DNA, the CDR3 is TGTGCCAGCAGCTTAGTTCCCAGAGGGGGCACAGATACGCAGTATTTT.

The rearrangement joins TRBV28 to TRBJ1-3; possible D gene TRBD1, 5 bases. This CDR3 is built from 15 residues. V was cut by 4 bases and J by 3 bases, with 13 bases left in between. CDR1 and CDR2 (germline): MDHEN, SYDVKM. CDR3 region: CASSSAGWGGNTIYF. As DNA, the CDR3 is TGTGCCAGCAGTTCAGCAGGGTGGGGTGGAAACACCATATATTTT.

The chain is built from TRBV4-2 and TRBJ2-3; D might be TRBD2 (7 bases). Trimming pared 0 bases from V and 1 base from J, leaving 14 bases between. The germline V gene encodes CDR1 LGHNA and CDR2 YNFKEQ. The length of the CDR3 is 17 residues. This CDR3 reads CASSQDRAGAGTDTQYF. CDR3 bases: TGTGCCAGCAGCCAAGATAGGGCGGGGGCCGGCACAGATACGCAGTATTTT.

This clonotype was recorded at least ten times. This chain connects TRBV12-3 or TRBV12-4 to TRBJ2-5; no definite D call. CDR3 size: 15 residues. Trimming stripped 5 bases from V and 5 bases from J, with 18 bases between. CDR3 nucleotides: TGTGCCAGCAGTGTCTCTCTGGGGATGGGTGAGACCCAGTACTTC. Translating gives CASSVSLGMGETQYF.

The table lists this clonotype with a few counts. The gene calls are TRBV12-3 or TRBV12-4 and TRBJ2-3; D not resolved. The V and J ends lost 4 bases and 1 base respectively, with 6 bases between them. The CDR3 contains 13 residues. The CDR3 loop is CASSYMGTDTQYF. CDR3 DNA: TGTGCCAGCAGTTATATGGGCACAGATACGCAGTATTTT.

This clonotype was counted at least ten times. The CDR3 DNA sequence: TGCAGCGTTTTGTGGTCGGGCAGGGGGCTGACTGAAGCTTTCTTT. The encoded protein is CSVLWSGRGLTEAFF. The V and J genes are TRBV29-1 and TRBJ1-1; TRBD1 aligns across 8 bases. The junction had 13 bases not matched to a gene; V was cut back by 5 bases and J by 5 bases. Germline CDR1 reads SQVTM; CDR2 reads ANQGSEA. This CDR3 spans 15 amino acids.

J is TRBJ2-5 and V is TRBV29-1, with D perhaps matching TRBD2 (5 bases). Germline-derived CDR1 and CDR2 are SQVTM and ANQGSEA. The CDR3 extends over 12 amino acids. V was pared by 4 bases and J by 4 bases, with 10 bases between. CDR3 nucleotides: TGCAGCGTTGTGCGGGCAGGAGAGACCCAGTACTTC. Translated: CSVVRAGETQYF.

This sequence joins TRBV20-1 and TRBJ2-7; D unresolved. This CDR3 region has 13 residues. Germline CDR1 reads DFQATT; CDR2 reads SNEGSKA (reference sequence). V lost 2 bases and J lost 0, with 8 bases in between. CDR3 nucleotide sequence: TGCAGTGCTAGACCGGTGAGCTCCTACGAGCAGTACTTC. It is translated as CSARPVSSYEQYF.

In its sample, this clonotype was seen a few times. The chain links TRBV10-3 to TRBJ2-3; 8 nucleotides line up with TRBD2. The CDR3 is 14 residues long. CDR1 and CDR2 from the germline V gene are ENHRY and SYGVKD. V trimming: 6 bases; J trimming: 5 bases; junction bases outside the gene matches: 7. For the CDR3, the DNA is TGTGCCATCAGGTCGCGGGGGGAGCTAGATACGCAGTATTTT. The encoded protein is CAIRSRGELDTQYF.

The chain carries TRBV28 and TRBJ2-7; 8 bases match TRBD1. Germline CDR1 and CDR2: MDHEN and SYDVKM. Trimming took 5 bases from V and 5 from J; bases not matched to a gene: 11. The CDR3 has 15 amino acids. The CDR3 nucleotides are TGTGCCAGCAGTGTTCCCGGGACAGGCCCTCACGAGCAGTACTTC. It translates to CASSVPGTGPHEQYF.

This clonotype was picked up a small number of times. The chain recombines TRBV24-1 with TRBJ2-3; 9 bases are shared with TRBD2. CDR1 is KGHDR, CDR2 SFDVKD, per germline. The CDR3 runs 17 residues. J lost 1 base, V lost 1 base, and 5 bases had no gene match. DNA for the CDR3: TGTGCCACCAGTGATTTCAGACTAGCGGATGGCACAGATACGCAGTATTTT. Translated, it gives CATSDFRLADGTDTQYF.

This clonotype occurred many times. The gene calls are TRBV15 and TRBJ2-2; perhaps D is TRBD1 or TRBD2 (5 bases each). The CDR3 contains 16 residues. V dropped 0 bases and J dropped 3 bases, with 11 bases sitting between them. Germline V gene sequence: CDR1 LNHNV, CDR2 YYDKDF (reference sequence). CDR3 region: CATSRDSLGDTGELFF. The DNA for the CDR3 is TGTGCCACCAGCAGAGATAGTTTGGGGGACACCGGGGAGCTGTTTTTT.

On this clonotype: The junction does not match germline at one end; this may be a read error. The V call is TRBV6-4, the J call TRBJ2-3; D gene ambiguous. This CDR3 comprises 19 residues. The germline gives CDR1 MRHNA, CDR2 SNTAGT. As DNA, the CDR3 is TGTGCCAGCAGTTACTCAGTCACCCGATTAAGCGTAAGCACAGATACGCAGTATTTT. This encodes CASSYSVTRLSVSTDTQYF.

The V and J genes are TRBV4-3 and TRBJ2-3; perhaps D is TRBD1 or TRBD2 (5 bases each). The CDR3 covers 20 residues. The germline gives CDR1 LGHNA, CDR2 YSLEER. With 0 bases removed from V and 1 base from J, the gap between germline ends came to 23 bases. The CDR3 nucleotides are TGCGCCAGCAGCCAAGAGCGATTTGCCCGGGACCCAGCACGCACAGATACGCAGTATTTT. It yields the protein CASSQERFARDPARTDTQYF.

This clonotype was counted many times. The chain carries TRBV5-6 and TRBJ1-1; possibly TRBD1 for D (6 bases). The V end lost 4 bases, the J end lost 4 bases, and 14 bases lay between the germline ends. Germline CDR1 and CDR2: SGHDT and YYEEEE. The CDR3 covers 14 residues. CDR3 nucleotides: TGTGCCAGCAGCCCTCAACAAGGGGGCACTGAAGCTTTCTTT. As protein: CASSPQQGGTEAFF.

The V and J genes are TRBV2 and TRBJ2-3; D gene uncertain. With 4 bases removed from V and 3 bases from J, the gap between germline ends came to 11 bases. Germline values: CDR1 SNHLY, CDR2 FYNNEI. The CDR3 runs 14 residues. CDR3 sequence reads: CASSVLSLTDTQYF. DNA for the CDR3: TGTGCCAGCAGTGTGTTGAGTTTGACAGATACGCAGTATTTT.

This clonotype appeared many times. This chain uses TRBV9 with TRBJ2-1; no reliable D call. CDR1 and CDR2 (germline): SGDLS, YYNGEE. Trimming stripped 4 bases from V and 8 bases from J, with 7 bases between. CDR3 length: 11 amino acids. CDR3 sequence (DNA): TGTGCCAGCAGCACCCGAGATGAGCAGTTCTTC. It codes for CASSTRDEQFF.

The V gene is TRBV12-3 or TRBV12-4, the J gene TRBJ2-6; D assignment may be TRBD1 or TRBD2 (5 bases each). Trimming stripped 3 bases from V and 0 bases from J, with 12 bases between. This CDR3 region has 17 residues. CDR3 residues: CASSFFSGTSGANVLTF. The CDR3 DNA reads TGTGCCAGCAGTTTCTTCTCAGGGACCTCTGGGGCCAACGTCCTGACTTTC.

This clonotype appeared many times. CDR3 loop: CASSQDRGHEQYF. CDR3 nucleotide sequence: TGCGCCAGCAGCCAAGATCGGGGCCACGAGCAGTACTTC. The rearrangement links TRBV4-3 to TRBJ2-7; D assignment may be TRBD1 or TRBD2 (5 bases each). The germline V gene has CDR1 LGHNA and CDR2 YSLEER. This CDR3 has 13 amino acids. Trimming cost V 0 bases and J 5 bases, with 8 bases left between them.